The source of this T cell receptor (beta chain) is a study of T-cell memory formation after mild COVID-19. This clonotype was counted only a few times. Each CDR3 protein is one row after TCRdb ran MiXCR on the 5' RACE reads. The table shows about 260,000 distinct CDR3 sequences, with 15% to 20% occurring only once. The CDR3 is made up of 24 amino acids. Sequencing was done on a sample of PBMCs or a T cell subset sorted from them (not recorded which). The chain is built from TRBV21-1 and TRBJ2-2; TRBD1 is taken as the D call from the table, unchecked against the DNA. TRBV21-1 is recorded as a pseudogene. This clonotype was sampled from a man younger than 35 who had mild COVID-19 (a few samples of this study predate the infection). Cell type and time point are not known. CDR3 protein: CASSKGRPQGAMPPTRTNTGELFF. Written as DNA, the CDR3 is TGTGCCAGCAGCAAAGGGAGACCCCAGGGGGCAATGCCCCCGACGAGAACGAACACCGGGGAGCTGTTTTTT.